This T cell receptor (beta chain) is drawn from a study of blood T cell repertoires in COVID-19 (TCRdb year 2020). Regarding the research as a whole: Collaborator samples came from the United States, Italy and Spain and covered acute and convalescent phases of COVID-19. The prospective study material was composed of cDNA or gDNA derived from T cells, B-cell-depleted T cells, or PBMCs. The dataset comprised deeply sampled blood TCRbeta repertoires from subjects exposed to, actively infected with, or recovered from COVID-19. A freely available public database, intended as a resource for researchers studying the immune response to SARS-CoV-2, is where the repertoires were released. Samples were obtained from the ongoing ImmuneRACE study (first 160 participants) and from approximately 1,200 subjects provided by 6 global collaborators. A de-identified subject ID, COVID-19 status, age in years and sex were almost always included in the sample metadata. Where available, HLA class I and class II types were obtained from metadata supplied by the sample provider rather than from assay-based typing.

Each collaborating institution followed its own protocols to collect whole blood in K2EDTA tubes. Collaborator samples were shipped for TCRbeta analysis as frozen whole blood, isolated PBMCs, or DNA extracted from either sample type. The immunoSEQ Assay, a bias-controlled multiplex PCR, was used to amplify TCRbeta CDR3 regions from genomic DNA. Concerning the study's data processing: Nucleated cell counts per sample were estimated from amplification of reference gene primers within the assay. To quantify the absolute abundance of each unique TCRbeta CDR3 rearrangement, sequence reads were collapsed and filtered. For each sample, productive Simpson clonality was calculated as the square root of Simpson's diversity index over productive rearrangements. TCRdb mirrors the immuneACCESS table, restricted to in-frame sequences. Some clones are absent from its copies; in checked studies, under half trace to an unresolved V gene, and the reason for the others is unknown. That table furnishes V, J and clone size, whereas the DNA furnished D and trimming. In all, the sample holds 87,000 or so clones, and about nine tenths of those were seen once. The ten largest clones take up over 2.5% of the sample.

What the study reported, not specific to this receptor: The amount of clinical and demographic metadata varied by source and participant and was provided uncurated.

On this clone: The target of this receptor is not known. Within one base of it there is no much larger clone, and no base qualities were kept.

Deletion took 2 bases off V and 7 bases off J, with a span of 9 bases between the germline ends. The CDR3, from cysteine to phenylalanine, totals 12 residues. Only the CDR3 DNA stays, 36 bases, in frame from base 1. The germline V gene provides CDR1 SGHDT and CDR2 YYEEEE. Sequencing used peripheral blood. The chain is made from TRBV5-6 and TRBJ1-2; no D gene can be assigned with confidence. This TCR derives from a woman aged 45-59 years with active or convalescent COVID-19. The DNA sequence reads TGTGCCAGCAGCTTCCGCGGGCCTGGCTACACCTTC. Its protein product is CASSFRGPGYTF.